Listed below are T cell receptor beta chains from one sample, sequenced in a study of T cells in Graves' hyperthyroidism and ophthalmopathy. Via MiXCR, TCRdb re-called the multiplex PCR reads, giving one row per CDR3 protein. The data show fewer than 350,000 distinct CDR3 sequences, roughly a fifth seen once. Sequenced material: blood. All receptors derive from a man aged 45-65 years with Graves' ophthalmopathy. Each CDR3 is given with its conserved first and last residue. A D gene is named only where the DNA matches it firmly. A row's size may be missing; if present it is once, few, many or a size class.

>-|-|TRBV6-1|TRBJ1-6
TGTGCCAGCGCTGCGAGGGGCCCGAATAATTCACCCCTCCACTTT
CASAARGPNNSPLHF
>once|TRBD1|TRBV6-5|TRBJ1-6
TGTGCCAGCTCAGCCAGGGGGCCCGCCTATAATTCACCCCTCCACTTT
CASSARGPAYNSPLHF
>few|TRBD1|TRBV7-9|TRBJ2-1
TGTGCCAGCAGCTTACTGGACAGGGGTGATGAGCAGTTCTTC
CASSLLDRGDEQFF
>many|TRBD2|TRBV5-1|TRBJ2-3
TGCGCCAGCAGCTTGGAACTAGCGGATTACACAGATACGCAGTATTTT
CASSLELADYTDTQYF
>-|-|TRBV20-1|TRBJ1-4
TGCAGTGCTAGAGATCGATTGCGGGGGACTAATGAAAAACTGTTTTTT
CSARDRLRGTNEKLFF
>few|TRBD1|TRBV5-5|TRBJ2-2
TGTGCCAGCAGCTTGGCCACGGGACAGGGTACCGGGGAGCTGTTTTTT
CASSLATGQGTGELFF
>many|-|TRBV12-3/TRBV12-4|TRBJ2-7
TGTGCCAGCACCCTGACCTCCGGGGTAAGCTCCTACGAGCAGTACTTC
CASTLTSGVSSYEQYF
>-|-|TRBV7-8|TRBJ2-7
TGTGCCAGCAGCTTATTGTACGGGGCCTACGAGCAGTACTTC
CASSLLYGAYEQYF
>few|-|TRBV20-1|TRBJ1-1
TGCAGTGCTAGAGAGGCAGGGCAGGGGAACACTGAAGCTTTCTTT
CSAREAGQGNTEAFF
>once|-|TRBV6-1|TRBJ2-7
TGTGCCAGCATATTGTCGGGAGTTCGCTCCTACGAGCAGTACTTC
CASILSGVRSYEQYF
>few|TRBD1|TRBV4-1|TRBJ1-1
TGCGCCAGCAGCCAAGAGAGGACAGGGTGGAGCACTGAAGCTTTCTTT
CASSQERTGWSTEAFF
>many|-|TRBV5-1|TRBJ1-5
TGCGCCAGCAGCCCTGAAGGCTCAAATCAGCCCCAGCATTTT
CASSPEGSNQPQHF
>many|-|TRBV5-1|TRBJ2-1
TGCGCCAGCAGCTTGGAGGCTAGTGAGCAGTTCTTC
CASSLEASEQFF
>many|-|TRBV27|TRBJ2-7
TGTGCCAGCAGGATGGAGGGAAGAGGGTACGAGCAGTACTTC
CASRMEGRGYEQYF
>few|-|TRBV30|TRBJ2-7
TGTGCCTGGGTCCGAATCGGGCTCTCCTACGAGCAGTACTTC
CAWVRIGLSYEQYF
>-|-|TRBV28|TRBJ2-3
TGTGCCAGCAGTTTATATGGACAGCAAGATACGCAGTATTTT
CASSLYGQQDTQYF
>-|TRBD2|TRBV10-3|TRBJ2-2
TGTGCCATCCTTGGGGGACTAGCTGGCGGGGAGCTGTTTTTT
CAILGGLAGGELFF
>-|TRBD1|TRBV10-3|TRBJ1-4
TGTGCCATCAGTGAAGGGGGCCCTGCAACTAATGAAAAACTGTTTTTT
CAISEGGPATNEKLFF
>-|-|TRBV29-1|TRBJ2-6
TGCAGCGTTGAATTCTTACAGGGATCTGGGGCCAACGTCCTGACTTTC
CSVEFLQGSGANVLTF
>-|TRBD1|TRBV3-1|TRBJ2-3
TGTGCCAGCAGCACCGGGACAGGGATCCCAGATACGCAGTATTTT
CASSTGTGIPDTQYF
>few|TRBD1|TRBV5-1|TRBJ1-1
TGCGCCAGCAAGGACAGGGCACTTGAGGGGGGCACTGAAGCTTTCTTT
CASKDRALEGGTEAFF
>-|TRBD1|TRBV12-3/TRBV12-4|TRBJ2-2
TGTGCCAGCAGTTCGGGCGCCCGGGACAGGGCCCGGGAGCTGTTTTTT
CASSSGARDRARELFF